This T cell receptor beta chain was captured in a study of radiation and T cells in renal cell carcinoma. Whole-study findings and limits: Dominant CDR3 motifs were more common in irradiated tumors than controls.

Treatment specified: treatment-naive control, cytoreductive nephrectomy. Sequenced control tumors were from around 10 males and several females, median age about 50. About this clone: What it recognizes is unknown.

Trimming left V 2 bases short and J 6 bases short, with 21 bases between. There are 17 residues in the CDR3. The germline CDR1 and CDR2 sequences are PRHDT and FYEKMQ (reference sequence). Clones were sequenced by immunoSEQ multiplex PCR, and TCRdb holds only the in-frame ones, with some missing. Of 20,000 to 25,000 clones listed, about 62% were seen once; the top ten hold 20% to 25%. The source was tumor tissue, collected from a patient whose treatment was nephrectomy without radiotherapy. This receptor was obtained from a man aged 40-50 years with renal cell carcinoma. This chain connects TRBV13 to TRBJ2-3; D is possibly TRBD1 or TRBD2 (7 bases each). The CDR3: CASSLLEGGGDRDTQYF. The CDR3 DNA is TGTGCCAGCAGCTTATTAGAGGGAGGGGGCGACCGGGATACGCAGTATTTT. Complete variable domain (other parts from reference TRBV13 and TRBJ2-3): AAGVIQSPRHLIKEKRETATLKCYPIPRHDTVYWYQQGPGQDPQFLISFYEKMQSDKGSIPDRFSAQQFSDYHSELNMSSLELGDSALYFCASSLLEGGGDRDTQYFGPGTRLTVL.